Described below is a single TCR beta chain sequence and its context. Its antigen remains unknown. These data originate in a study of blood T cells in healthy people across ages. Findings and caveats of the study: Among long-lived donors, naive CD4+ cells were more numerous and diversity higher than in aged donors.

The second PCR ran roughly 7 to 12 cycles with a sample-barcoded 5' primer and J-beta primers. The authors tagged each cDNA molecule using a template-switch adaptor with 12 random nucleotides. TCRdb reprocessed the 5' RACE reads with MiXCR, giving one entry per CDR3 protein. The data show 500,000 to 550,000 distinct CDR3 sequences, 24% seen once. The CDR3 loop spans 15 amino acids. V gave up 3 bases and J gave up 2 bases; unmatched junction bases: 8. The germline V gene has CDR1 GTSNPN and CDR2 SVGIG (reference sequence). These data were likewise used in another study, on T cells of mothers and their children. That study adds: Once extracted, all RNA went into cDNA synthesis at about 1.5 ug per 15 ul.

The gene calls are TRBV30 and TRBJ2-5; 8 positions match TRBD2. The TCR comes from a boy younger than 18 in good health. Specimen: blood. The CDR3 nucleotides read TGTGCCTGGAGCGCCCAGCGGGGGCCACAAGAGACCCAGTACTTC. Encoded protein: CAWSAQRGPQETQYF.